These 21 T cell receptor beta chains came from one sample sequenced in a study of T cell therapy after organ transplantation. What these receptors recognize is not known. The table came from immunoSEQ multiplex PCR; TCRdb's copy has only in-frame clones and leaves some out. The sample lists 20,000 or so clones; roughly 84% were seen once. Regarding time point: 20-29 weeks after completion of therapy. Source: CD8+ T cells from blood, taken after autologous CMV-specific T cell therapy. The origin of the receptors is a human patient who had received a solid organ transplant and had CMV disease. Among the T cells, some may be from the graft donor.

The chain carries TRBV29-1 and TRBJ1-1, with D unclear. The CDR3 totals 11 residues. Germline loops: CDR1 SQVTM, CDR2 ANQGSEA. Trimming removed 6 bases at V and 4 bases at J, with 9 bases between. This CDR3 reads CSVLMSTEAFF. CDR3 coding DNA: TGCAGCGTGCTAATGAGCACTGAAGCTTTCTTT.

The sample holds a few counts of this clone. The chain links TRBV4-3 to TRBJ2-5; 11 bases fit TRBD1. The germline V gene has CDR1 LGHNA and CDR2 YSLEER. CDR3 length: 14 residues. The V gene end was trimmed by 1 base and the J gene end by 6 bases; junction bases not matched to a gene: 1. CDR3 region: CASSQGDRGKTQYF. CDR3 DNA sequence: TGCGCCAGCAGCCAAGGGGACAGGGGGAAGACCCAGTACTTC.

The rearrangement joins TRBV11-2 to TRBJ2-5; no clear D. V lost 1 base and J lost 1, with 13 bases in between. Germline V gives CDR1 SGHAT, CDR2 FQNNGV. The CDR3 is made up of 16 amino acids. CDR3 nucleotides: TGTGCCAGCAGCTTAGCTTGGGTAGGAACCCAAGAGACCCAGTACTTC. Its translation is CASSLAWVGTQETQYF.

The V gene is TRBV5-6, the J gene TRBJ2-3; the D gene is possibly TRBD1 (6 bases). Per the germline V gene, CDR1 is SGHDT and CDR2 is YYEEEE. Trimming pared 4 bases from V and 4 bases from J, leaving 10 bases between. The CDR3 has 13 residues. The CDR3 bases are TGTGCCAGCAGCATAGGACAGTCAGATACGCAGTATTTT. Protein sequence: CASSIGQSDTQYF.

CDR3 sequence reads: CASSPSGGYDTQYF. The CDR3 DNA is TGTGCCAGCAGTCCAAGCGGGGGCTACGATACGCAGTATTTT. The V gene is TRBV6-4, the J gene TRBJ2-3; 8 nucleotides line up with TRBD2. The CDR3 runs to 14 residues. Germline CDR1 reads MRHNA; CDR2 reads SNTAGT. The junction had 7 bases not matched to a gene; V was cut back by 5 bases and J by 6 bases.

The rearrangement uses TRBV11-2 and TRBJ1-1; tentative D call: TRBD1 (6 bases). There are 10 residues in the CDR3. Trimming removed 11 bases at V and 7 bases at J, with 11 bases between. In germline, CDR1 is SGHAT, CDR2 FQNNGV. The CDR3 DNA sequence: TGTGCCTCACAGGGTGTTGAAGCTTTCTTT. Amino acid sequence: CASQGVEAFF.

The chain combines TRBV28 with TRBJ1-1; D call uncertain. CDR1 MDHEN and CDR2 SYDVKM come from the germline V gene. The V end was cut by 3 bases, the J end by 1 base, with 9 bases between. CDR3 length: 14 residues. Here the CDR3 reads CASSFDTENTEAFF. DNA of the CDR3: TGTGCCAGCAGTTTTGATACAGAGAACACTGAAGCTTTCTTT.

The chain employs TRBV27 and TRBJ2-3; 10 bases fit TRBD2. J lost 6 bases, V lost 5 bases, and 14 bases had no gene match. CDR1 is MNHEY and CDR2 is SMNVEV in the germline V gene (reference sequence). The CDR3 covers 17 residues. The CDR3 spells CASSTIPGLAGEDTQYF. The DNA for the CDR3 is TGTGCCAGCAGTACGATCCCCGGTCTAGCGGGAGAGGATACGCAGTATTTT.

This chain uses TRBV30 with TRBJ2-3; D is unresolved. The germline V gene encodes CDR1 GTSNPN and CDR2 SVGIG (reference sequence). V was clipped by 0 bases and J by 2 bases, with 9 bases between them. The CDR3 is 14 amino acids. CDR3 loop: CAWSVDGFTDTQYF. DNA for the CDR3: TGTGCCTGGAGTGTAGACGGGTTCACAGATACGCAGTATTTT.

The gene calls are TRBV11-2 and TRBJ2-7; the D gene is possibly TRBD1 (5 bases). From germline, CDR1 is SGHAT and CDR2 FQNNGV. V was cut by 5 bases and J by 0 bases, with 14 bases left in between. The CDR3 extends over 15 amino acids. The CDR3 loop reads CASSGEDSPSYEQYF. The CDR3 DNA is TGTGCCAGCAGCGGTGAAGACAGCCCCTCCTACGAGCAGTACTTC.

The chain employs TRBV6-5 and TRBJ1-4, with D perhaps matching TRBD1 (5 bases). The V gene lost 0 bases and the J gene lost 2 bases, with 7 bases spanning the gap. Germline V gives CDR1 MNHEY, CDR2 SVGAGI. The CDR3 has 15 amino acids. The CDR3 spells CASSYSDSTNEKLFF. CDR3 DNA sequence: TGTGCCAGCAGTTACTCTGACAGCACTAATGAAAAACTGTTTTTT.

The V gene is TRBV6-5, the J gene TRBJ2-7; no clear D gene. There are 12 residues in the CDR3. V was shortened by 5 bases and J by 3 bases, with 8 bases between the two germline ends. The germline gives CDR1 MNHEY, CDR2 SVGAGI. The CDR3 spells CASSDWNYEQYF. The CDR3 coding sequence is TGTGCCAGCAGTGACTGGAACTACGAGCAGTACTTC.

The chain recombines TRBV13 with TRBJ2-3, with a possible D match to TRBD1 (6 bases). CDR3 length equals 15 residues. Trimming took off 2 bases at V and 6 bases at J, with 15 bases between the two ends. CDR1 is PRHDT and CDR2 is FYEKMQ in the germline V gene (reference sequence). CDR3 nucleotides: TGTGCCAGCAGCTTACCCCCGGACGGACAGGATACGCAGTATTTT. Its translation is CASSLPPDGQDTQYF.

The chain links TRBV19 to TRBJ2-1; 9 nucleotides agree with TRBD2. CDR3 length: 14 residues. The trim removed 5 bases at V and 8 bases at J, leaving 7 bases unmatched. CDR1 and CDR2 (germline): LNHDA, SQIVND (reference sequence). CDR3 nucleotides: TGTGCCAGTAGTGCTGGGACTAGCAACTATGAGCAGTTCTTC. The encoded protein is CASSAGTSNYEQFF.

J is TRBJ1-2 and V is TRBV14, with D unclear. Germline lookup yields CDR1 SGHDN and CDR2 FVKESK. The length of the CDR3 is 14 residues. Trimming removed 0 bases from V and 7 bases from J, with 12 bases in between. The CDR3 sequence: CASSQDPGGFGYTF. The CDR3 DNA sequence: TGTGCCAGCAGCCAAGATCCAGGCGGGTTTGGCTACACCTTC.

The chain has TRBV6-5 and TRBJ1-1, with TRBD1 as a possible D gene (5 bases). The CDR3 consists of 12 residues. V lost 2 bases, J lost 5 bases, and 6 bases lay in between. Germline V gene data show CDR1 as MNHEY and CDR2 as SVGAGI. CDR3 sequence: CASSYKGTEAFF. The CDR3 bases are TGTGCCAGCAGTTACAAGGGGACTGAAGCTTTCTTT.

The chain recombines TRBV11-2 with TRBJ2-7; 9 bases line up with TRBD2. Germline CDR1 SGHAT, CDR2 FQNNGV. The V and J ends lost 1 base and 7 bases, in that order; junction bases with no gene match: 8. The CDR3 has 15 amino acids. The chain's CDR3 is CASSLGREGVEEQYF. The CDR3 nucleotides are TGTGCCAGCAGCTTAGGGCGGGAGGGAGTGGAAGAGCAGTACTTC.

The V gene is TRBV7-9, the J gene TRBJ1-2, with D unresolved. The CDR3 length is 14 residues. Deletions cut 4 bases from V and 5 bases from J, with 14 bases between. Germline values: CDR1 SEHNR, CDR2 FQNEAQ (reference sequence). The CDR3: CASSSTGRFYGYTF. Here the CDR3 DNA reads TGTGCCAGCAGCTCGACCGGACGGTTTTATGGCTACACCTTC.

The chain couples TRBV10-3 to TRBJ1-1; D may be TRBD1 (6 bases). Per the germline V gene, CDR1 is ENHRY and CDR2 is SYGVKD. The CDR3 extends over 17 amino acids. V was pared by 0 bases and J by 1 base, with 15 bases between. The CDR3 reads CAISESGWTAGNTEAFF. The CDR3 coding sequence is TGTGCCATCAGTGAGTCGGGTTGGACAGCCGGGAACACTGAAGCTTTCTTT.

The table lists this clone with a count of one. V and J are TRBV19 and TRBJ2-7; D uncertain. The CDR3 length is 11 residues. The V and J ends lost 5 bases and 7 bases respectively, with 9 bases between them. Germline loops: CDR1 LNHDA, CDR2 SQIVND (reference sequence). The DNA of the CDR3 is TGTGCCAGTAGTTTTGGATGGGAGCAGTACTTC. Translating it yields CASSFGWEQYF.

This clone has more than one count but fewer than ten. The gene calls are TRBV4-3 and TRBJ1-6, with TRBD1 matching over 8 bases. CDR1 LGHNA and CDR2 YSLEER come from the germline V gene. The CDR3 sequence is 15 residues long. Trimming took 0 bases from V and 7 from J; bases not matched to a gene: 2. The CDR3 loop is CASSQDWTGNSPLHF. Written as DNA, the CDR3 is TGCGCCAGCAGCCAAGATTGGACAGGGAATTCACCCCTCCACTTT.